This T cell receptor (beta chain) was profiled in a study of human T cells and chemical hapten exposure. TCRdb fed the RACE reads into MiXCR, producing one record per CDR3 protein. The table includes tens of thousands of distinct CDR3 sequences, approximately 11% detected once. As to time point: pre-sensitization, week 0. Treatment noted: therapeutic diphenylcyclopropenone sensitization with weekly scalp DPC. The CDR3 is made up of 12 amino acids. V was trimmed by 6 bases and J by 2 bases, leaving 7 bases between them. Germline V gene data show CDR1 as MNHNS and CDR2 as SASEGT. Study-wide results and limits: DPC sensitization produced no change in TCRs with frequency above 1 in 1000.

This clonotype appeared a few times. Its target is not known. This clonotype was sampled from a woman aged 50 to 60 with alopecia areata. Some clones in this sample may be carry-over from other donors' samples. This sample comprised whole blood, obtained in connection with sensitization to the hapten diphenylcyclopropenone (DPC). The rearrangement links TRBV6-1 to TRBJ1-2; D gene ambiguous. In nucleotides, the CDR3 is TGTGCCAGCAGAACAGCCAACTATGGCTACACCTTC. It encodes CASRTANYGYTF.